This TCR beta chain comes out of a study of breast tumors, draining lymph nodes, adjacent tissues. Overall study findings and caveats: Tumor T cell lymph node origin was a supported hypothesis, not proven. Compared with lymph nodes, tumors were less diverse; compared with nontumor tissue, more.

Concerning this clonotype itself: Its antigen remains unknown. A single base separates this from a much larger clone, so it may be a read error.

MiXCR, applied by TCRdb to the multiplex PCR reads, yields one record per CDR3 protein. The table has 85,000 to 130,000 distinct CDR3 sequences, about 30% seen once. The CDR3 is made up of 13 amino acids. V gave up 3 bases and J gave up 2 bases, with 8 bases separating them. Axillary draining lymph nodes of breast cancer patients supplied the node samples. The specimen sequenced was axillary lymph node tissue. The receptor's source is a female donor with breast cancer. Some clones in this sample may be carry-over from other donors' samples. The chain employs TRBV12-3 or TRBV12-4 and TRBJ2-7; D gene unclear. CDR3 in amino acids: CASSFAGAYEQYF. CDR3 in DNA: TGTGCCAGCAGTTTCGCCGGCGCCTACGAGCAGTACTTC.